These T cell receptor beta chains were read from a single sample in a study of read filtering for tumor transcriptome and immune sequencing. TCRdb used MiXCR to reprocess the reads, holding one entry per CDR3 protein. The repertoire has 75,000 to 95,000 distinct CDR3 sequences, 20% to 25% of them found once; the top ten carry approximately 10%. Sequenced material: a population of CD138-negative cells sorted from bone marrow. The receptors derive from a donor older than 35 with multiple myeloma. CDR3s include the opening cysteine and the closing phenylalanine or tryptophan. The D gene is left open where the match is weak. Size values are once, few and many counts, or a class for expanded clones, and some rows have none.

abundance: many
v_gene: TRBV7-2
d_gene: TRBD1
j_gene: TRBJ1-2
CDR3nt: TGTGCCAGCAGCTCCTGGGACAGCGGAATCTATGGCTACACCTTC
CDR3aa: CASSSWDSGIYGYTF

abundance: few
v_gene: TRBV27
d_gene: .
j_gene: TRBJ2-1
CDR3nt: TGTGCCAGCAGTTTAGGAGGTTTTCCATACAATGAGCAGTTCTTC
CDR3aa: CASSLGGFPYNEQFF

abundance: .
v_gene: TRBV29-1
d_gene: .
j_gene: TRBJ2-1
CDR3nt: TGCAGCGTTGTCGGGGTCCCCGACGGAGAGCAGTTCTTC
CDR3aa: CSVVGVPDGEQFF

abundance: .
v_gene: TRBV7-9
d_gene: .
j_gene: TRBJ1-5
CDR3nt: TGTGCCAGCAGCCACCTCGGGTCCAATCAGCCCCAGCATTTT
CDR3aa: CASSHLGSNQPQHF

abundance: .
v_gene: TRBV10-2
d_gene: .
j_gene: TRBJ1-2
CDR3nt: TGCGACAGCAGTGAGAGGGGCCCTAACTATGGCTACACCTTC
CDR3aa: CDSSERGPNYGYTF

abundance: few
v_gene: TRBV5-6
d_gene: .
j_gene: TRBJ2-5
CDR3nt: TGTGCCAGCAGCTTGACGGGGCTGGGTAAGACCCAGTACTTC
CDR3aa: CASSLTGLGKTQYF

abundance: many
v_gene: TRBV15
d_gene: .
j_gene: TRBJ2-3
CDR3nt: TGTGCCACCAGCCCACATCAAAGGGGCAGAGATACGCAGTATTTT
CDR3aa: CATSPHQRGRDTQYF

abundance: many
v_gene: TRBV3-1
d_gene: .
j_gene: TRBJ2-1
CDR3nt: TGTGCCAGCAGCCCGACTGGATGGGCTGACAATGAGCAGTTCTTC
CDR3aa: CASSPTGWADNEQFF

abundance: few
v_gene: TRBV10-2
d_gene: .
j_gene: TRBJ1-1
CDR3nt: TGCGCCAGCAGTCAAATGGGGAAATCCACTGAAGCTTTCTTT
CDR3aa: CASSQMGKSTEAFF

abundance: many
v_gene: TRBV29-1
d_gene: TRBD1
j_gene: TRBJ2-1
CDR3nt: TGCAGCGTGGTACAGGGGGCAGACAATGAGCAGTTCTTC
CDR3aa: CSVVQGADNEQFF

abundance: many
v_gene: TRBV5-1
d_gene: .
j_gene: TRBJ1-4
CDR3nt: TGCGCCAGCAGCTTGGACGGGGGTGCCGGAACTAATGAAAAACTGTTTTTT
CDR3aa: CASSLDGGAGTNEKLFF

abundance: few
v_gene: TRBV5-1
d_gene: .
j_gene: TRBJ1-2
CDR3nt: TGCGCCAGCAGCTTGGGAGTCAGTTCTAACTATGGCTACACCTTC
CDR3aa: CASSLGVSSNYGYTF

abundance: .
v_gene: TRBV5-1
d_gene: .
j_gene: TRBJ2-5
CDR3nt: TGCGCCAGCAGCTTGGATAGGGGGACCCAGTACTTC
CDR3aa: CASSLDRGTQYF

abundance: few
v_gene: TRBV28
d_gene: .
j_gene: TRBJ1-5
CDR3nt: TGTGCCAGCTTAGACCCCGGACGGGCTCAGCCCCAGCATTTT
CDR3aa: CASLDPGRAQPQHF

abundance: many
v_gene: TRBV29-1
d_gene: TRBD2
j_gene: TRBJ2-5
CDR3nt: TGCAGCACCAAAGCGAGCGGGGGCCCGCGCCAAGAGACCCAGTACTTC
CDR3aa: CSTKASGGPRQETQYF

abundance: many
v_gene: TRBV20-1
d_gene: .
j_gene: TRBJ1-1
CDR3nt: TGCAGGATCACAGTGAACACTGAAGCTTTCTTT
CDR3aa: CRITVNTEAFF

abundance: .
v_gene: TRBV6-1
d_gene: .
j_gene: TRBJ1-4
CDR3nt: TGTGCCACTTCGAACAGGGCCCCGGGTGAAAAACTGTTTTTT
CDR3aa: CATSNRAPGEKLFF

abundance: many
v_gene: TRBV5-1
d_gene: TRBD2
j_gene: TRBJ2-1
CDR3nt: TGCGCCAGCAGCTTATCTAGCGGGGGGGCCCTTGAGCAGTTCTTC
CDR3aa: CASSLSSGGALEQFF

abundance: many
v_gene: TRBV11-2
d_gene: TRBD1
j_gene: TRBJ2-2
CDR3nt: TGTGCCAGCAGCCCAGGGGGCGCATGGACCGGGGAGCTGTTTTTT
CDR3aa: CASSPGGAWTGELFF

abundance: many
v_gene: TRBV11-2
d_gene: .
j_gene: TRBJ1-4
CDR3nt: TGTGCCAGCAGCCCTGGTTGGAGTGAAGGAGAAAAACTGTTTTTT
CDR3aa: CASSPGWSEGEKLFF